The 20 T cell receptor beta chains below all came from one sample that was sequenced in a study of metastatic and nonmetastatic thyroid tumors. TCRdb re-called the PCR reads with MiXCR. The sample includes about 20,000 clones, roughly 23% seen only once; the top ten take about 64%. There were no patients who had received any treatment before thyroid surgery. What was sequenced was blood. The receptor source for this set is a male donor with papillary thyroid cancer or a benign thyroid nodule (not recorded which). Some clones in this sample may be carry-over from other donors' samples.

This clone was seen more than once but under ten times. CDR3 residues: CASSLSGGGVYEQYF. Here the CDR3 DNA reads TGTGCCAGCAGCTTATCGGGGGGAGGGGTCTACGAGCAGTACTTC. This chain joins TRBV7-2 and TRBJ2-7; 7 bases map to TRBD2. J was trimmed by 3 bases and V by 2 bases; bases with no gene match: 7. This CDR3 has 15 residues. Germline lookup yields CDR1 SGHTA and CDR2 FQGNSA.

As regards this clone: The junction shows a germline mismatch at one end, possibly a read error. V and J are TRBV5-1 and TRBJ2-6, with D perhaps matching TRBD1 (6 bases). CDR1 and CDR2 from the germline V gene are SGHRS and YFSETQ. This CDR3 is 18 amino acids long. This chain's CDR3 is CASGIQGSPSSGANVVSF. The CDR3 DNA reads TGCGCCAGCGGGATACAGGGCTCCCCCAGCTCTGGGGCCAACGTAGTGTCTTTC. Combining the CDR3 with reference TRBV5-1 and TRBJ2-6 gives the whole variable domain KAGVTQTPRYLIKTRGQQVTLSCSPISGHRSVSWYQQTPGQGLQFLFEYFSETQRNKGNFPGRFSGRQFSNSRSEMNVSTLELGDSALYLCASGIQGSPSSGANVVSFGAGSRLTVL.

This chain joins TRBV6-2 or TRBV6-3 and TRBJ2-2; TRBD1 might be the D (6 bases). CDR1 and CDR2 (germline): MNHEY, SVGEGT. The length of the CDR3 is 19 residues. V lost 2 bases, J lost 1 base, and 20 bases lay in between. The CDR3 DNA sequence: TGTGCCAGCAGTTACCCTGGTGCAGGGGATAAGCGGAACACCGGGGAGCTGTTTTTT. Amino acid sequence: CASSYPGAGDKRNTGELFF.

Remarks on this clone: This may be a read error: a much more frequent sequence differs by one nucleotide. V and J are TRBV7-6 and TRBJ2-7; possibly TRBD1 for D (5 bases). V lost 5 bases and J lost 9, with 20 bases in between. Germline V CDR1 and CDR2: SGHVS, FNYEAQ. The CDR3 sequence is 14 residues long. CDR3 sequence reads: CASSPYRQSDGQYF. The CDR3 nucleotides read TGTGCCAGCAGCCCGTACCGACAGTCGGATGGGCAGTACTTC.

A remark on this clone: Being one base from a much bigger clone, this may be a read error. V gene TRBV12-3 or TRBV12-4 combines with J gene TRBJ2-2; a weak D match, TRBD2 (6 bases). The CDR3 is made up of 16 amino acids. Between the trimmed V and J ends, which lost 5 bases and 6 bases, there was a span of 19 bases. The CDR3 here is CASSAGLPGVSGELFF. CDR3 in DNA: TGTGCCAGCAGTGCAGGACTACCGGGAGTTTCCGGGGAGCTGTTTTTT.

The sample holds many counts of this clone. V is TRBV28 and J is TRBJ1-6; D not certain. The V gene's germline CDR1 is MDHEN and CDR2 SYDVKM. The CDR3 is 13 amino acids. V was pared by 1 base and J by 8 bases, with 6 bases between. The CDR3 DNA is TGTGCCAGCAGTTTATCGGGAGATTCACCCCTCCACTTT. The encoded protein is CASSLSGDSPLHF.

DNA for the CDR3: TGTGCCACCTCTTCGCACGGTAATAGCTACACCTTC. Its translation: CATSSHGNSYTF. V gene TRBV24-1 combines with J gene TRBJ1-2; D gene ambiguous. Between the trimmed V and J ends, which lost 9 bases and 9 bases, there was a span of 16 bases. Germline CDR1 reads KGHDR; CDR2 reads SFDVKD. The CDR3 sequence is 12 residues long.

This clone was counted many times. CDR3 DNA: TGTGCCTGGAGCGGGCTCGTCGGCACTGAAGCTTTCTTT. This translates into CAWSGLVGTEAFF. The chain combines TRBV30 with TRBJ1-1; no firm D call. Germline CDR1 GTSNPN, CDR2 SVGIG (reference sequence). CDR3 size: 13 residues. V was cut by 3 bases and J by 4 bases, with 12 bases left in between.

In regard to this clone: The CDR3 does not close with the conserved phenylalanine or tryptophan, likely indicating a read error. The V call is TRBV11-2, the J call TRBJ2-1, with a possible D match to TRBD2 (5 bases). The CDR3 contains 18 residues. CDR1 SGHAT and CDR2 FQNNGV come from the germline V gene. Trimming removed 1 base at V and 4 bases at J, with 20 bases between. This CDR3 reads CASSLGYGGLLPYNEQFL. DNA for the CDR3: TGTGCCAGCAGCTTAGGGTATGGAGGCCTCCTCCCATACAATGAGCAGTTCTTG.

This clone was counted many times. Here the CDR3 reads CASSQGLNSPLHF. CDR3 in DNA: TGCGCCAGCAGCCAAGGACTGAATTCACCCCTCCACTTT. The rearrangement joins TRBV4-1 to TRBJ1-6; D unclear. This CDR3 contains 13 residues. Germline lookup yields CDR1 MGHRA and CDR2 YSYEKL. V was trimmed by 1 base and J by 7 bases, leaving 5 bases between them.

This clone was recorded many times. This sequence joins TRBV20-1 and TRBJ2-3; 8 bases line up with TRBD2. Trimming took 3 bases from V and 4 from J; bases not matched to a gene: 6. CDR1 and CDR2 from the germline V gene are DFQATT and SNEGSKA (reference sequence). The CDR3 covers 14 residues. CDR3 DNA sequence: TGCAGTGCTAGGGTGCGGGAGGAGGCAGATACGCAGTATTTT. Translation: CSARVREEADTQYF.

V and J are TRBV11-1 and TRBJ2-3, with a weak D call TRBD2 (6 bases). Germline V gene data show CDR1 as SGHAT and CDR2 as FQDESV (reference sequence). There are 15 residues in the CDR3. V was cut by 5 bases and J by 0 bases, with 12 bases left in between. This chain's CDR3 is CASSREFTSTDTQYF. The CDR3 DNA reads TGTGCCAGCAGCCGGGAGTTTACTAGCACAGATACGCAGTATTTT.

This clone was seen more than once but under ten times. V and J are TRBV6-1 and TRBJ1-6, with a possible D match to TRBD1 (6 bases). Germline CDR1 is MNHNS and CDR2 is SASEGT. The ends were cut back, 2 bases at V and 9 bases at J, with 14 bases in the middle. This CDR3 has 15 residues. The CDR3 DNA is TGTGCCAGCAGTGAACCCACAGGGTGCATTTCACCCCTCCACTTT. It yields the protein CASSEPTGCISPLHF.

This clone was seen only once. The CDR3, as DNA: TGCAGTGCTAGTTTCGGGGATTCAGGCTACACCTTC. Amino acid sequence: CSASFGDSGYTF. This chain links TRBV20-1 with TRBJ1-2, with no clear D. The germline V gene encodes CDR1 DFQATT and CDR2 SNEGSKA (reference sequence). Deletions cut 3 bases from V and 8 bases from J, with 13 bases between. The CDR3 contains 12 residues.

Many counts were recorded for this clone. This sequence joins TRBV4-2 and TRBJ2-3; 7 bases fit TRBD2. Per germline, CDR1 LGHNA and CDR2 YNFKEQ. Trimming at V came to 2 bases and at J to 5 bases, leaving 7 bases not matched to a gene. The CDR3 loop spans 15 amino acids. In DNA, the CDR3 is TGTGCCAGCAGCCAACCAGCGGGATCGGGAGATACGCAGTATTTT. Residues: CASSQPAGSGDTQYF.

This chain joins TRBV11-1 and TRBJ2-7; 9 positions agree with TRBD1. The V and J ends lost 5 bases and 6 bases, in that order; junction bases with no gene match: 11. This CDR3 region has 15 residues. CDR1 and CDR2 from the germline V gene are SGHAT and FQDESV (reference sequence). The CDR3: CASSTTGTGFREQYF. CDR3 DNA: TGTGCCAGCAGCACAACCGGGACAGGGTTCCGCGAGCAGTACTTC.

This clone showed up many times. The V and J genes are TRBV6-1 and TRBJ2-1; 9 bases line up with TRBD2. V lost 5 bases and J lost 8; bases outside the gene matches: 10. This CDR3 is 15 amino acids long. Looked up from germline, CDR1 is MNHNS and CDR2 is SASEGT. The CDR3: CASSTGTSRFDEQFF. The CDR3 DNA reads TGTGCCAGCAGTACCGGGACTAGCAGGTTCGATGAGCAGTTCTTC.

For the CDR3, the DNA is TGCAGTGCCGCTGGGGGACTCACCTCCGAGCAGTACTTC. It specifies CSAAGGLTSEQYF. This rearrangement joins TRBV20-1 to TRBJ2-7; weak D call: TRBD2 (6 bases). Germline CDR1 reads DFQATT; CDR2 reads SNEGSKA (reference sequence). There are 13 residues in the CDR3. Trimming took 6 bases from V and 6 from J, leaving 18 bases between them.

This clone was observed a handful of times. For the CDR3, the DNA is TGTGCCAGTGGGGTGGACAGCACAACTAATGAAAAACTGTTTTTT. Its translation: CASGVDSTTNEKLFF. The gene calls are TRBV6-1 and TRBJ1-4; maybe TRBD1 (6 bases). This CDR3 is 15 amino acids long. The germline V and J ends were trimmed by 9 bases and 0 bases, with 14 bases remaining between them. Germline lookup yields CDR1 MNHNS and CDR2 SASEGT.

This clone has ten or more counts. The V call is TRBV28, the J call TRBJ1-5, with 9 bases fitting TRBD1. CDR1 MDHEN and CDR2 SYDVKM come from the germline V gene. The CDR3 spans 12 residues. V trimming: 10 bases; J trimming: 5 bases; junction bases outside the gene matches: 3. The CDR3 is CAIRTGDQPQHF. The CDR3 DNA reads as TGTGCCATCCGGACAGGGGATCAGCCCCAGCATTTT. Supplemented by reference TRBV28 and TRBJ1-5, the full variable domain reads DVKVTQSSRYLVKRTGEKVFLECVQDMDHENMFWYRQDPGLGLRLIYFSYDVKMKEKGDIPEGYSVSREKKERFSLILESASTNQTSMYLCAIRTGDQPQHFGDGTRLSIL.